This T cell receptor beta chain was found in a study of shared clonotypes between healthy human individuals. Study observations and caveats: The sole specimen, blood, was sampled, and tissue repertoires likely differ. The low donor count limited represented genetic and exposure-history diversity.

The V gene end was trimmed by 5 bases and the J gene end by 5 bases; junction bases not matched to a gene: 8. CDR3 size: 15 residues. Germline V gene data show CDR1 as ENHRY and CDR2 as SYGVKD. Regarding this clone: What it binds is unknown.

Selected positively for CCR7 and CD45RO-negative, naive CD8 cells excluded terminally differentiated effector memory CD45RA+ cells. This was a deep-level run. The method was immunoSEQ multiplex PCR; TCRdb's version includes in-frame clones alone and lacks a portion of them. The profile shows roughly 1,800,000 clones, about 94% of them singletons. This TCR was recovered from a man in his late teens or twenties in good health. This chain connects TRBV10-3 to TRBJ2-7; 11 bases are a match to TRBD1. Sequencing was performed on naive CD8+ T cells sorted from blood. CDR3 sequence (DNA): TGTGCCATCAGTAAGGGGGGACAGGGGGTCCACGAGCAGTACTTC. It yields the protein CAISKGGQGVHEQYF.